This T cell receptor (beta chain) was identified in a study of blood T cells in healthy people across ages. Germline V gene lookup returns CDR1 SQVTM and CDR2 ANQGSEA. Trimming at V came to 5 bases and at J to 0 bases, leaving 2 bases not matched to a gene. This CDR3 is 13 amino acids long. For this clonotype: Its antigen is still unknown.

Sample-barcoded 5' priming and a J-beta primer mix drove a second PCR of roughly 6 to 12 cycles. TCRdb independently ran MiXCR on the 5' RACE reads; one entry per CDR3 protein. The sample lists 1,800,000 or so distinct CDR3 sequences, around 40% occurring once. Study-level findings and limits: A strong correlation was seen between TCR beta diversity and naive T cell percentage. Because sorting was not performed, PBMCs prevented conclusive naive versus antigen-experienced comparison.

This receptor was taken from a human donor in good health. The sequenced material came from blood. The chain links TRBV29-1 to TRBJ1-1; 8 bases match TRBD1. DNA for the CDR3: TGCAGCGTTAACAGGGGGGTGAACACTGAAGCTTTCTTT. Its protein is CSVNRGVNTEAFF. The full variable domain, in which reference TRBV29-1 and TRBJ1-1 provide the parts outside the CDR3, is SAVISQKPSRDICQRGTSLTIQCQVDSQVTMMFWYRQQPGQSLTLIATANQGSEATYESGFVIDKFPISRPNLTFSTLTVSNMSPEDSSIYLCSVNRGVNTEAFFGQGTRLTVV.